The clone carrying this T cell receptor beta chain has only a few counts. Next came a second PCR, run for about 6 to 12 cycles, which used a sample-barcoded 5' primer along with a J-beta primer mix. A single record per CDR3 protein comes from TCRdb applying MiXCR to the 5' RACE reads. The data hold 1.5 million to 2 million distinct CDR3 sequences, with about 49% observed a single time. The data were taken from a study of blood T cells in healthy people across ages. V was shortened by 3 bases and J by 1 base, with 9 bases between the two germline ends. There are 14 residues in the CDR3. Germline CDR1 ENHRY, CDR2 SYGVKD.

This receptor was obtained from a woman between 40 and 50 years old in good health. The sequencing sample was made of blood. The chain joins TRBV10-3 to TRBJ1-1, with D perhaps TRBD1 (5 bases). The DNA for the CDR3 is TGTGCCATCAGTGAACGGGGCGGGAACACTGAAGCTTTCTTT. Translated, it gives CAISERGGNTEAFF.